A single sample gave rise to the 5 T cell receptor beta chains below, sequenced in a study of blood T cell repertoires in COVID-19. Method: immunoSEQ multiplex PCR; TCRdb's copy keeps in-frame clones and lacks some. The table has approximately 70,000 clones, over 75% seen once. Sequencing was done on a sample of peripheral blood. These TCRs come from a man aged 35-49 years with COVID-19, enrolled during active disease.

CDR3 protein: CASRRLRSVGETQYF. Written as DNA, the CDR3 is TGTGCCAGCAGACGACTCCGGTCTGTCGGGGAGACCCAGTACTTC. The chain carries TRBV6-5 and TRBJ2-5; D gene unclear. CDR1 is MNHEY, CDR2 SVGAGI, per germline. V lost 6 bases and J 5 bases, leaving 19 bases between the germline ends. The CDR3 is 15 amino acids.

This clone was observed a few times. The rearrangement uses TRBV5-1 and TRBJ2-7; TRBD1 aligns across 7 bases. The ends lost 1 base at V and 3 bases at J; junction bases unmatched: 7. This CDR3 has 15 residues. Per germline, CDR1 SGHRS and CDR2 YFSETQ. This CDR3 is CASSLMQGVSYEQYF. The CDR3 DNA is TGCGCCAGCAGCTTGATGCAGGGGGTAAGCTACGAGCAGTACTTC.

The chain employs TRBV19 and TRBJ2-1; the match to TRBD2 covers 9 bases. The ends lost 3 bases at V and 6 bases at J; junction bases unmatched: 6. The CDR3 runs to 15 residues. In germline, CDR1 is LNHDA, CDR2 SQIVND (reference sequence). CDR3 DNA: TGTGCCAGTAGTATTTATAGCGGGGGAGTCAATGAGCAGTTCTTC. Protein sequence: CASSIYSGGVNEQFF.

The rearrangement links TRBV21-1 to TRBJ1-1; TRBD1 is the table's D call, not checked against the DNA. TRBV21-1 is deemed a pseudogene. CDR3 length: 13 amino acids. The CDR3 sequence is CASSGNRITEAFF. Written as DNA, the CDR3 is TGTGCCAGCAGCGGGAACAGGATCACTGAAGCTTTCTTT.

The chain joins TRBV5-1 to TRBJ2-2, with D maybe TRBD2 (5 bases). Trimming left V 0 bases short and J 6 bases short, with 9 bases between. Looked up from germline, CDR1 is SGHRS and CDR2 is YFSETQ. CDR3 size: 14 residues. CDR3 protein: CASSLGGGPGELFF. CDR3 nucleotide sequence: TGCGCCAGCAGCTTGGGAGGCGGGCCCGGGGAGCTGTTTTTT.